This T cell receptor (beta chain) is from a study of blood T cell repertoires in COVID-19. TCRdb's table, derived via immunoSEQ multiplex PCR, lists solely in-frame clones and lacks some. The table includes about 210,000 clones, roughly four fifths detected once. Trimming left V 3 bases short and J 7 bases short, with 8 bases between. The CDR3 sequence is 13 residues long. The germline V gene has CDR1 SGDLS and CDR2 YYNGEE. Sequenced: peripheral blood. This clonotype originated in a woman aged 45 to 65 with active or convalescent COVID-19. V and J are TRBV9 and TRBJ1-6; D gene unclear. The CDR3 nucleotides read TGTGCCAGCAGCGCCACGGGGAATTCACCCCTCCACTTT. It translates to CASSATGNSPLHF.